This record covers a single TCR beta chain. Its antigen remains unknown. This sample was included in a study of tumor-infiltrating lymphocytes in glioblastoma multiforme. TCRB libraries came from RNA via three nested multiplex PCR rounds. One entry per CDR3 protein, called by TCRdb with MiXCR from the multiplex PCR reads. Of around 30,000 distinct CDR3 sequences listed, about 58% were seen once; the top ten hold around 35%. General study findings and limits: T cells were not sorted into functional subsets.

Sequencing was performed on brain tumor tissue. The source of this sequence is a male donor with glioblastoma.

CDR3: CASISGEGTDTQYF. The CDR3 DNA reads as TGTGCCAGTATCAGCGGGGAGGGCACAGATACGCAGTATTTT. The genes are TRBV6-1 and TRBJ2-3, with 7 bases fitting TRBD2. The germline V gene encodes CDR1 MNHNS and CDR2 SASEGT. The CDR3 runs to 14 residues. Losses at the gene ends were 9 bases for V and 1 base for J; bases not matched to a gene: 7.